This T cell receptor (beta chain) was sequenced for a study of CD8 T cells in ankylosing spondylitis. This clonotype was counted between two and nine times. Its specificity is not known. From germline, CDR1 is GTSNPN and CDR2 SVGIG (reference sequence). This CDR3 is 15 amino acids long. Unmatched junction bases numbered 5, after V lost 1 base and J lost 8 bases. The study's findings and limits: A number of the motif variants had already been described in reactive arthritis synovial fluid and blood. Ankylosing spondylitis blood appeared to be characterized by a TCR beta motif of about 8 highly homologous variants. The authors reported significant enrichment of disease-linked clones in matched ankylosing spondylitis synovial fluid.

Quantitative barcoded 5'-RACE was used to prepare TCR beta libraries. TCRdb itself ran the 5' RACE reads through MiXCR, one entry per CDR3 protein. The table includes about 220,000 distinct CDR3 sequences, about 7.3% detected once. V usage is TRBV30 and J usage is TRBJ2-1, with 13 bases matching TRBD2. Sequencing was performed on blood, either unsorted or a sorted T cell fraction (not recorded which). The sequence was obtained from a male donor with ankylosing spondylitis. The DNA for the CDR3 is TGTGCCTGGAGTGCCGGACTAGCGGGAGACGATGAGCAGTTCTTC. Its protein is CAWSAGLAGDDEQFF. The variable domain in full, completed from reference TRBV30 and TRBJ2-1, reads SQTIHQWPATLVQPVGSPLSLECTVEGTSNPNLYWYRQAAGRGLQLLFYSVGIGQISSEVPQNLSASRPQDRQFILSSKKLLLSDSGFYLCAWSAGLAGDDEQFFGPGTRLTVL.